The 18 T cell receptor beta chains listed next were all sequenced from one sample in a study of cytomegalovirus exposure and HLA in healthy donors. PCR involved 60 Vbeta and 13 Jbeta primers. Sequencing was performed with immunoSEQ multiplex PCR; in TCRdb, only in-frame clones are kept and a portion is missing. The sample has about 200,000 clones, and its top ten clones hold under 6.5%. Source material: PBMCs. The receptors were gathered from a man aged 30-40 years in good health and CMV-seronegative.

The gene calls are TRBV9 and TRBJ1-2; a weak D match, TRBD1 (6 bases). The CDR3 is 16 residues long. The V gene lost 3 bases and the J gene lost 1 base, with 16 bases spanning the gap. Germline-derived CDR1 and CDR2 are SGDLS and YYNGEE. CDR3 protein: CASSASTGSSNYGYTF. CDR3 sequence (DNA): TGTGCCAGCAGCGCCAGTACAGGGAGTAGTAACTATGGCTACACCTTC.

V gene TRBV4-2 combines with J gene TRBJ2-3; D may be TRBD2 (5 bases). Trimming took off 3 bases at V and 4 bases at J, with 5 bases between the two ends. Germline-derived CDR1 and CDR2 are LGHNA and YNFKEQ. This CDR3 is built from 12 residues. The CDR3 DNA follows: TGTGCCAGCAGCCAGAGGGCAGATACGCAGTATTTT. Its translation: CASSQRADTQYF.

The J gene is TRBJ2-1, the V gene TRBV18; 7 nucleotides line up with TRBD2. Germline values: CDR1 KGHSH, CDR2 LQKENI. CDR3 length: 15 residues. The V segment lost 2 bases and the J segment 5 bases; nucleotides outside the gene matches: 6. The DNA for the CDR3 is TGTGCCAGCTCACCAGGGCTAGCGGCCGACAATGAGCAGTTCTTC. Translated: CASSPGLAADNEQFF.

V is TRBV27 and J is TRBJ1-2, with 7 bases fitting TRBD1. The CDR3 has 15 residues. Germline assignment: CDR1 MNHEY and CDR2 SMNVEV (reference sequence). The junction had 7 bases not matched to a gene; V was cut back by 2 bases and J by 4 bases. The CDR3 bases are TGTGCCAGCAGTTTAGTTCAGGGGACAGTCTATGGCTACACCTTC. Translating it yields CASSLVQGTVYGYTF.

V is TRBV6-5 and J is TRBJ1-1, with 7 nucleotides matching TRBD1. V shed 2 bases, J shed 9 bases, and the junction held 6 bases outside the gene matches. This CDR3 contains 13 residues. Germline-derived CDR1 and CDR2 are MNHEY and SVGAGI. The CDR3 nucleotides read TGTGCCAGCAGTTACGGGACAGCTATGAAAGCTTTCTTT. Protein sequence: CASSYGTAMKAFF.

In DNA form, the CDR3 reads TGTGCCAGCAGCCATACAACGAATCCACAATACGAGCAGTACTTC. Its translation is CASSHTTNPQYEQYF. V is TRBV7-2 and J is TRBJ2-7; unclear D gene. This CDR3 has 15 amino acids. V was pared by 5 bases and J by 4 bases, with 18 bases between. Per germline, CDR1 SGHTA and CDR2 FQGNSA. Using reference TRBV7-2 and TRBJ2-7 for the parts outside the CDR3, the full variable domain is GAGVSQSPSNKVTEKGKDVELRCDPISGHTALYWYRQSLGQGLEFLIYFQGNSAPDKSGLPSDRFSAERTGGSVSTLTIQRTQQEDSAVYLCASSHTTNPQYEQYFGPGTRLTVT.

Notes on this clone: The sample holds other DNA sequences that translate to the same CDR3. The V and J genes are TRBV5-1 and TRBJ1-2; D is undetermined. The ends were cut back, 0 bases at V and 3 bases at J, with 6 bases in the middle. The CDR3 consists of 13 residues. CDR1 is SGHRS and CDR2 is YFSETQ in the germline V gene. The CDR3 is CASSLDGDYGYTF. As DNA, the CDR3 is TGCGCCAGCAGCTTGGACGGGGACTATGGCTACACCTTC.

The rearrangement joins TRBV5-1 to TRBJ1-2; TRBD1 matches at 7 bases. Germline V gene sequence: CDR1 SGHRS, CDR2 YFSETQ. The CDR3 has 14 amino acids. Unmatched junction bases numbered 6, after V lost 3 bases and J lost 4 bases. In nucleotides, the CDR3 is TGCGCCAGCAGCTCCGATACAGGGGCCTATGGCTACACCTTC. It codes for CASSSDTGAYGYTF.

V is TRBV9 and J is TRBJ2-5, with 16 bases lining up with TRBD2. This CDR3 region has 17 residues. Germline assignment: CDR1 SGDLS and CDR2 YYNGEE. Trimming at V came to 4 bases and at J to 1 base, leaving 4 bases not matched to a gene. Here the CDR3 reads CASSSGTSGGAQETQYF. In DNA, the CDR3 is TGTGCCAGCAGCTCGGGGACTAGCGGGGGGGCCCAAGAGACCCAGTACTTC.

This chain uses TRBV5-6 with TRBJ2-7; TRBD2 might be the D (7 bases). The CDR3 runs to 16 residues. Per germline, CDR1 SGHDT and CDR2 YYEEEE. The V gene lost 0 bases and the J gene lost 3 bases, with 16 bases spanning the gap. The CDR3, as DNA: TGTGCCAGCAGCTTGGCCTGGGGGGGGGCTCTCTACGAGCAGTACTTC. Translated: CASSLAWGGALYEQYF.

The rearrangement joins TRBV5-1 to TRBJ1-5; no clear D gene. V was pared by 7 bases and J by 5 bases, with 10 bases between. This CDR3 has 12 amino acids. Germline-derived CDR1 and CDR2 are SGHRS and YFSETQ. In DNA form, the CDR3 reads TGCGCCAGCGCCGTGGAGGATCAGCCCCAGCATTTT. The encoded protein is CASAVEDQPQHF. Full variable domain (outside the CDR3, taken from reference TRBV5-1 and TRBJ1-5): KAGVTQTPRYLIKTRGQQVTLSCSPISGHRSVSWYQQTPGQGLQFLFEYFSETQRNKGNFPGRFSGRQFSNSRSEMNVSTLELGDSALYLCASAVEDQPQHFGDGTRLSIL.

This chain joins TRBV28 and TRBJ2-7; 8 bases map to TRBD1. CDR3 length: 17 amino acids. The V and J ends lost 9 bases and 0 bases, in that order; junction bases with no gene match: 16. Per the germline V gene, CDR1 is MDHEN and CDR2 is SYDVKM. Written as DNA, the CDR3 is TGTGCCAGACACCGGGACAGGCGACTCCCCTCCTCCTACGAGCAGTACTTC. Translated: CARHRDRRLPSSYEQYF.

The V call is TRBV7-2, the J call TRBJ1-1; maybe TRBD1 (5 bases). CDR1 is SGHTA, CDR2 FQGNSA, per germline. The CDR3 length is 15 residues. V lost 5 bases and J lost 2, with 15 bases in between. CDR3 loop: CASSPPRGGNTEAFF. As DNA, the CDR3 is TGTGCCAGCAGCCCCCCGCGGGGGGGAAACACTGAAGCTTTCTTT.

V is TRBV11-2 and J is TRBJ1-5; D may be TRBD1 (5 bases). CDR3 length: 15 amino acids. The germline V gene has CDR1 SGHAT and CDR2 FQNNGV. V was pared by 5 bases and J by 0 bases, with 11 bases between. The DNA for the CDR3 is TGTGCCAGCAGCCCGACAGTTTATAGCAATCAGCCCCAGCATTTT. This codes for CASSPTVYSNQPQHF.

This chain joins TRBV9 and TRBJ1-2, with a weak D call TRBD1 (6 bases). Trimming removed 0 bases from V and 8 bases from J, with 17 bases in between. The CDR3 sequence is 15 residues long. Germline V lookup: CDR1 SGDLS, CDR2 YYNGEE. The CDR3 DNA is TGTGCCAGCAGCGTAGTGGGACACCAGCCTCGGGGCTACACCTTC. Translated: CASSVVGHQPRGYTF.

Frequency places this clone as medium-sized (0.01 to 0.1%). The chain joins TRBV27 to TRBJ1-1; 7 nucleotides agree with TRBD1. Looked up from germline, CDR1 is MNHEY and CDR2 is SMNVEV (reference sequence). CDR3 length: 15 amino acids. J gave up 4 bases and V 2 bases, and 7 bases lay outside the gene matches. The CDR3 sequence: CASSLTVAGGTEAFF. CDR3 coding DNA: TGTGCCAGCAGTTTAACAGTGGCAGGGGGCACTGAAGCTTTCTTT.

The chain uses TRBV7-9 and TRBJ1-2; 8 nucleotides align to TRBD1. After removal of 5 bases from V and 5 bases from J, the junction contained 7 bases not matched to a gene. This CDR3 region has 14 residues. Germline V gives CDR1 SEHNR, CDR2 FQNEAQ (reference sequence). CDR3 DNA sequence: TGTGCCAGCAGCCCAACAGGGGGGGGTTATGGCTACACCTTC. Amino acids: CASSPTGGGYGYTF.

The chain carries TRBV7-7 and TRBJ2-7; TRBD1 aligns across 10 bases. The junction had 1 base not matched to a gene; V was cut back by 1 base and J by 4 bases. From germline, CDR1 is SSHAT and CDR2 FNYEAQ (reference sequence). CDR3 length: 14 amino acids. CDR3 in amino acids: CASSLGQGAYEQYF. Here the CDR3 DNA reads TGTGCCAGCAGCTTAGGACAGGGGGCATACGAGCAGTACTTC.